The rows below give T cell receptor beta chains drawn from one sample of a study of cytomegalovirus exposure and HLA in healthy donors. TCRdb's table, derived via immunoSEQ multiplex PCR, lists solely in-frame clones and lacks some. Among a few hundred thousand clones listed, just over 75% were seen once. Sequencing was performed on PBMCs. Source of these receptors: a woman in her sixties or seventies in good health and CMV-seropositive. Both conserved end residues are part of each CDR3. D genes are given only for firm matches. Clone size is not always given. Where it is, it says once, few, many or a class for expanded clones.

>once|NA|TRBV6-5|TRBJ2-1
CASSPALAYNEQFF
TGTGCCAGCAGCCCAGCGCTAGCCTACAATGAGCAGTTCTTC
>NA|NA|TRBV2|TRBJ2-7
CASRGDSPYEQYF
TGTGCCAGCAGAGGGGACTCTCCCTACGAGCAGTACTTC
>few|TRBD1|TRBV18|TRBJ2-7
CASSDRDWGSYEQYF
TGTGCCAGCTCAGACAGGGATTGGGGTTCCTACGAGCAGTACTTC
>NA|NA|TRBV19|TRBJ1-1
CASSTADTEAFF
TGTGCCAGTAGTACCGCAGACACTGAAGCTTTCTTT
>NA|TRBD1|TRBV27|TRBJ1-6
CASSLSQGGSPLHF
TGTGCCAGCAGTTTATCACAGGGGGGTTCACCCCTCCACTTT
>NA|TRBD1|TRBV5-6|TRBJ1-6
CASMQDLGQGLYNSPLHF
TGTGCCAGCATGCAAGATCTAGGACAGGGATTATATAATTCACCCCTCCACTTT
>NA|NA|TRBV27|TRBJ1-2
CASSLGRTNYGYTF
TGTGCCAGCTCTTTAGGGAGGACCAACTATGGCTACACCTTC
>once|TRBD1|TRBV2|TRBJ2-2
CASSDVDRGHTGELFF
TGTGCCAGCAGTGACGTGGACAGGGGGCACACCGGGGAGCTGTTTTTT
>NA|NA|TRBV19|TRBJ2-7
CASSPRDTYEQYF
TGTGCCAGTAGTCCCAGAGACACCTACGAGCAGTACTTC
>NA|TRBD2|TRBV7-9|TRBJ2-1
CASSSGLAGAYNEQFF
TGTGCCAGCAGCTCGGGACTAGCGGGGGCCTACAATGAGCAGTTCTTC
>few|TRBD1|TRBV6-5|TRBJ1-1
CASCKLRGTDTEAFF
TGTGCCAGCTGTAAACTCAGGGGGACGGACACTGAAGCTTTCTTT
>NA|NA|TRBV28|TRBJ2-1
CASSFAGASYNEQFF
TGTGCCAGCAGTTTCGCTGGGGCTTCCTACAATGAGCAGTTCTTC
>once|NA|TRBV6-1|TRBJ2-2
CASSEGPGRTNTGELFF
TGTGCCAGCAGTGAAGGGCCGGGGAGGACGAACACCGGGGAGCTGTTTTTT
>NA|NA|TRBV7-6|TRBJ2-1
CASSAGYNEQFF
TGTGCCAGCAGCGCGGGTTACAATGAGCAGTTCTTC
>once|NA|TRBV5-4|TRBJ2-3
CASSLDSIVPLTDTQYF
TGTGCCAGCAGCTTGGATTCCATAGTCCCTCTCACAGATACGCAGTATTTT
>NA|NA|TRBV11-3|TRBJ2-1
CASSLSQQGYEQFF
TGTGCCAGCAGCCTGTCTCAACAGGGATATGAGCAGTTCTTC
>NA|TRBD1|TRBV19|TRBJ1-5
CASSIGTGPGQPQHF
TGTGCCAGTAGTATAGGGACAGGGCCCGGACAGCCCCAGCATTTT
>NA|TRBD1|TRBV19|TRBJ2-1
CASSAGTGGYNEQFF
TGTGCCAGTAGCGCCGGGACAGGGGGCTACAATGAGCAGTTCTTC
>NA|NA|TRBV11-3|TRBJ1-4
CASSLERPNEKLFF
TGTGCCAGCAGCTTAGAGAGGCCTAATGAAAAACTGTTTTTT
>NA|NA|TRBV5-4|TRBJ1-2
CASSLAQVPNYGYTF
TGTGCCAGCAGCTTGGCGCAGGTCCCTAACTATGGCTACACCTTC
>NA|TRBD2|TRBV4-1|TRBJ2-1
CASSQVPGGQNEQFF
TGCGCCAGCAGCCAAGTCCCGGGGGGGCAGAATGAGCAGTTCTTC
>NA|TRBD1|TRBV6-1|TRBJ2-3
CASSRGQGPDTQYF
TGTGCCAGCAGTCGGGGACAGGGGCCTGATACGCAGTATTTT
>NA|TRBD1|TRBV28|TRBJ2-7
CASSGTGTGKLDEQYF
TGTGCCAGCAGTGGTACCGGGACAGGGAAACTTGACGAGCAGTACTTC
>NA|NA|TRBV10-1|TRBJ2-3
CASSEADTQYF
TGCGCCAGCAGTGAGGCGGATACGCAGTATTTT
>NA|TRBD2|TRBV6-5|TRBJ2-3
CASRYGRLSTDTQYF
TGTGCCAGCAGATACGGGAGGTTAAGCACAGATACGCAGTATTTT
>NA|TRBD1|TRBV5-1|TRBJ2-5
CASSPGTGVETQYF
TGCGCCAGCAGCCCCGGGACAGGGGTAGAGACCCAGTACTTC
>NA|TRBD1|TRBV5-6|TRBJ2-5
CASSTGGGETQYF
TGTGCCAGCAGCACAGGGGGTGGAGAGACCCAGTACTTC
>NA|TRBD2|TRBV10-1|TRBJ2-7
CASTAGAYEEQYF
TGCGCCAGCACAGCGGGAGCTTACGAGGAGCAGTACTTC
>NA|NA|TRBV29-1|TRBJ2-5
CSVPQVIQGTQYF
TGCAGCGTGCCCCAGGTTATTCAAGGGACCCAGTACTTC
>NA|TRBD1|TRBV18|TRBJ1-6
CASSGDRGPPLHF
TGTGCCAGCTCAGGGGACAGGGGGCCACCCCTCCACTTT
>NA|NA|TRBV6-6|TRBJ1-5
CASSYAYGSYQPQHF
TGTGCCAGCAGTTACGCATATGGGAGCTATCAGCCCCAGCATTTT
>once|NA|TRBV9|TRBJ1-5
CASSVRGYQPQHF
TGTGCCAGCAGCGTACGAGGGTATCAGCCCCAGCATTTT
>NA|NA|TRBV4-2|TRBJ2-7
CASSSDIEQYF
TGTGCCAGCAGCTCCGATATCGAGCAGTACTTC
>NA|TRBD1|TRBV4-3|TRBJ1-4
CASSHGQGANEKLFF
TGCGCCAGCAGCCACGGACAGGGGGCTAATGAAAAACTGTTTTTT
>NA|TRBD1|TRBV7-9|TRBJ2-7
CASSKWTGGSYEQYF
TGTGCCAGCAGCAAGTGGACAGGGGGCTCCTACGAGCAGTACTTC
>once|TRBD2|TRBV5-8|TRBJ2-1
CASSPLGTSGGGGEQFF
TGTGCCAGCAGCCCCCTCGGGACTAGCGGGGGGGGCGGTGAGCAGTTCTTC